The source of this TCR beta chain is a study of blood T cell repertoires in COVID-19. On the study more broadly: Acute and convalescent COVID-19 specimens originated in the United States, Italy and Spain. Sources were T cells, B-cell-depleted T cells, or PBMCs; the material itself was cDNA or gDNA.

There are a few counts of this clone. This CDR3 spans 16 amino acids. With V trimmed by 7 bases and J by 7 bases, 11 bases remained unmatched. From germline, CDR1 is SNHLY and CDR2 FYNNEI. The protocol was immunoSEQ multiplex PCR, while the TCRdb copy is restricted to in-frame clones and leaves out a portion. The repertoire includes about 59,000 clones, over 75% of them detected once, and more than 9.5% sits in the top ten. What was sequenced was peripheral blood. The clonotype originates from a human donor in a cohort sampled during active COVID-19. This chain connects TRBV2 to TRBJ2-2, with 11 bases that match TRBD2. This CDR3 is CASKGSGRASGGELFF. Here the CDR3 DNA reads TGTGCCAGCAAAGGTAGCGGGAGGGCCTCCGGCGGGGAGCTGTTTTTT.